The rows below give T cell receptor beta chains drawn from one sample of a study of blood T cell repertoires in COVID-19. Profiling relied on immunoSEQ multiplex PCR, and the TCRdb table lists in-frame clones only, not all of them. The sample has roughly 200,000 clones, around 84% seen once. Sequencing input: PBMCs or T cells enriched from blood (not recorded which). These TCRs come from a middle-aged man who had recovered from COVID-19. CDR3s include the opening cysteine and the closing phenylalanine or tryptophan. A D gene is named only where the DNA matches it firmly. The listing skips clone size in some rows; elsewhere it reads once, few, many or a size class.

TRBJ1-2,few,-,TRBV7-8,TGTGCCAGCAGCTTAGAAGTGGGGCGCGATGGCTACACCTTC,CASSLEVGRDGYTF
TRBJ2-7,-,-,TRBV30,TGTGCCTGGAGGGGTGGATGGAGCTCCTACGAGCAGTACTTC,CAWRGGWSSYEQYF
TRBJ2-1,-,TRBD1,TRBV30,TGTGCCTGGAGGTCAGGGGGTCCGGAGCAGTTCTTC,CAWRSGGPEQFF
TRBJ1-1,-,-,TRBV3-1/TRBV3-2,TGTGCCAGCAGCCAAGTAGAGTCGAACACTGAAGCTTTCTTT,CASSQVESNTEAFF
TRBJ1-2,-,-,TRBV24-1,TGTGCCACCAGTGATTTGGAACAGGGCGTTGTTGTGAGGTTC,CATSDLEQGVVVRF
TRBJ1-1,-,TRBD1,TRBV4-3,TGCGCCAGCAGCCGTTCGGGACAGCTGAACACTGAAGCTTTCTTT,CASSRSGQLNTEAFF
TRBJ2-5,few,-,TRBV24-1,TGTGCCACCAGTGATTCTCCGACTGGGACTTCGAGAGGGGAGACCCAGTACTTC,CATSDSPTGTSRGETQYF
TRBJ1-2,-,-,TRBV10-2,TGCGCCAGCAGTGAGTCGGGGTCGACGGGGGGCTACACCTTC,CASSESGSTGGYTF
TRBJ1-1,-,TRBD1,TRBV7-9,TGTGCCAGCAGCCCAATGGGACAGGGCGGCACTGAAGCTTTCTTT,CASSPMGQGGTEAFF
TRBJ2-1,-,-,TRBV5-8,TGTGCCAGCAGCTTGGGATTTATGGTGGGAGGCCCTCGGAATGAGCAGTTCTTC,CASSLGFMVGGPRNEQFF
TRBJ1-1,-,-,TRBV6-5,TGTGCCAGCAGTCAATCCGGACAAAGCGCTGAAGCTTTCTTT,CASSQSGQSAEAFF